The 24 T cell receptor beta chains reported below all come from one sample, sequenced in a study of beta chain features in type 1 diabetes. Every isolated RNA sample was fully reverse transcribed, so sequencing captured expressed TCRB transcripts. The protocol was immunoSEQ multiplex PCR, while the TCRdb copy is restricted to in-frame clones and leaves out a portion. The table has hundreds of thousands of clones, 15% to 19% seen once. Material: naive CD4+ T cells from blood. The receptors here all came from a man younger than 30 in good health.

This clone appeared many times. The chain links TRBV4-3 to TRBJ2-5, with D unclear. With 1 base removed from V and 2 bases from J, the gap between germline ends came to 11 bases. The CDR3 is 15 residues long. CDR1 LGHNA and CDR2 YSLEER come from the germline V gene. The CDR3 DNA follows: TGCGCCAGCAGCCAAGGGGCTATGAGGCAAGAGACCCAGTACTTC. It is translated as CASSQGAMRQETQYF.

This clone was counted between two and nine times. The V and J genes are TRBV29-1 and TRBJ2-5; D may match TRBD1 or TRBD2 (5 bases each). The J call is doubtful: the DNA matches TRBJ2-7 better. The germline gives CDR1 SQVTM, CDR2 ANQGSEA. This CDR3 is 13 amino acids long. Here the CDR3 reads CSGGSIGGYEQYF. The CDR3 bases are TGCAGCGGCGGATCCATTGGGGGCTACGAGCAGTACTTC.

The sample holds a few counts of this clone. The chain carries TRBV5-1 and TRBJ1-1; 7 bases fit TRBD1. CDR3 length equals 14 residues. V lost 4 bases, J lost 3 bases, and 6 bases stayed unmatched. Per germline, CDR1 SGHRS and CDR2 YFSETQ. CDR3 sequence reads: CASSVTGQDTEAFF. The DNA for the CDR3 is TGCGCCAGCAGCGTGACAGGGCAGGACACTGAAGCTTTCTTT.

The chain has TRBV30 and TRBJ1-5; TRBD1 is a possible D gene (5 bases). The CDR3 loop spans 13 amino acids. Trimming removed 0 bases from V and 7 bases from J, with 10 bases in between. The germline V gene encodes CDR1 GTSNPN and CDR2 SVGIG (reference sequence). The CDR3 DNA reads as TGTGCCTGGAGTGTACAGGCAAAACAGCCCCAGCATTTT. It is translated as CAWSVQAKQPQHF.

V gene TRBV7-2 combines with J gene TRBJ1-1; no clear D gene. Trimming took off 5 bases at V and 1 base at J, with 11 bases between the two ends. The CDR3 contains 14 residues. In germline, CDR1 is SGHTA, CDR2 FQGNSA. CDR3 nucleotide sequence: TGTGCCAGCAGCCCTCAAGGACGGAACACTGAAGCTTTCTTT. This encodes CASSPQGRNTEAFF.

This clone has more than one count but fewer than ten. This sample also contains other DNA sequences that code for the same CDR3. This chain joins TRBV9 and TRBJ2-7, with D perhaps TRBD1 or TRBD2 (5 bases each). The V end was cut by 1 base, the J end by 2 bases, with 10 bases between. Germline CDR1 SGDLS, CDR2 YYNGEE. This CDR3 spans 14 amino acids. The CDR3 DNA reads TGTGCCAGCAGCGTAAGGGACGGTCCCTACGAGCAGTACTTC. Residues: CASSVRDGPYEQYF.

In its sample, this clone was seen a few times. This chain joins TRBV27 and TRBJ2-7, with a tentative D call TRBD2 (6 bases). The CDR3 contains 19 residues. Trimming stripped 5 bases from V and 1 base from J, with 27 bases between. The germline V gene has CDR1 MNHEY and CDR2 SMNVEV (reference sequence). CDR3 DNA sequence: TGTGCCAGCAGTCCAGAATTAGGGACTTGGCGCCCGACTTCCTACGAGCAGTACTTC. Protein product: CASSPELGTWRPTSYEQYF.

The sample holds a few counts of this clone. The chain combines TRBV5-1 with TRBJ2-7; TRBD1 matches 8 bases. V lost 0 bases, J lost 2 bases, and 1 base stayed unmatched. Germline assignment: CDR1 SGHRS and CDR2 YFSETQ. The CDR3 runs to 14 residues. The CDR3 region is CASSLGTGPYEQYF. In DNA form, the CDR3 reads TGCGCCAGCAGCTTGGGGACAGGGCCCTACGAGCAGTACTTC.

The CDR3 is CASSTKAGETQYF. Here the CDR3 DNA reads TGTGCCAGCAGCACTAAAGCGGGAGAGACCCAGTACTTC. The rearrangement links TRBV11-2 to TRBJ2-5, with a weak D call TRBD2 (6 bases). The CDR3 contains 13 residues. The ends were cut back, 5 bases at V and 4 bases at J, with 11 bases in the middle. From germline, CDR1 is SGHAT and CDR2 FQNNGV. Full variable domain (missing parts from reference TRBV11-2 and TRBJ2-5): EAGVAQSPRYKIIEKRQSVAFWCNPISGHATLYWYQQILGQGPKLLIQFQNNGVVDDSQLPKDRFSAERLKGVDSTLKIQPAKLEDSAVYLCASSTKAGETQYFGPGTRLLVL.

This rearrangement joins TRBV9 to TRBJ2-4, with TRBD2 matching over 12 bases. The CDR3 length is 16 residues. The V gene's germline CDR1 is SGDLS and CDR2 YYNGEE. Losses at the gene ends were 2 bases for V and 8 bases for J; bases not matched to a gene: 8. The CDR3 sequence is CASSVSSGRAQDIQYF. CDR3 bases: TGTGCCAGCAGCGTCTCTAGCGGGAGGGCCCAGGACATTCAGTACTTC.

The CDR3 region has the DNA TGTGCCAGCAGCTGGAACAACAATGAGCAGTTCTTC. Translating it yields CASSWNNNEQFF. The chain is built from TRBV7-2 and TRBJ2-1, with D unresolved. The CDR3 length is 12 residues. Germline values: CDR1 SGHTA, CDR2 FQGNSA. V was clipped by 4 bases and J by 5 bases, with 6 bases between them.

This sequence joins TRBV14 and TRBJ2-7; 9 nucleotides line up with TRBD1. V shed 4 bases, J shed 2 bases, and the junction held 9 bases outside the gene matches. CDR3 length: 16 amino acids. Germline V gene sequence: CDR1 SGHDN, CDR2 FVKESK. CDR3 amino acids: CASSPYGTGNTYEQYF. The DNA of the CDR3 is TGTGCCAGCAGCCCGTATGGGACAGGGAACACCTACGAGCAGTACTTC.

For this clone: The same CDR3 is also encoded by other DNA sequences in this sample. The chain uses TRBV5-4 and TRBJ1-1; D ambiguous. Looked up from germline, CDR1 is SGHNT and CDR2 is YYREEE (reference sequence). V gave up 1 base and J gave up 0 bases, with 1 base separating them. The CDR3 contains 12 residues. The CDR3 nucleotides are TGTGCCAGCAGCTTGATGAACACTGAAGCTTTCTTT. It encodes CASSLMNTEAFF. The entire variable domain, with the rest obtained from reference TRBV5-4 and TRBJ1-1, is as follows: ETGVTQSPTHLIKTRGQQVTLRCSSQSGHNTVSWYQQALGQGPQFIFQYYREEENGRGNFPPRFSGLQFPNYSSELNVNALELDDSALYLCASSLMNTEAFFGQGTRLTVV.

The gene calls are TRBV5-4 and TRBJ2-5, with a possible D match to TRBD1 (6 bases). V lost 8 bases and J 5 bases, leaving 22 bases between the germline ends. This CDR3 region has 15 residues. CDR1 and CDR2 from the germline V gene are SGHNT and YYREEE (reference sequence). The CDR3 spells CASRATGAHAETQYF. In nucleotides, the CDR3 is TGTGCCAGTCGAGCGACAGGAGCGCACGCGGAGACCCAGTACTTC.

This clone was seen only a few times. The V call is TRBV6-6, the J call TRBJ2-7; unclear D gene. Trimming took 6 bases from V and 9 from J, leaving 15 bases between them. The germline gives CDR1 MNHNY, CDR2 SVGAGI (reference sequence). The CDR3 extends over 12 amino acids. The CDR3, as DNA: TGTGCCAGCAGCAGGCCCCACGAGTGGCAGTACTTC. Its protein is CASSRPHEWQYF.

The CDR3 here is CASSLGDRQNTEAFF. For the CDR3, the DNA is TGTGCCAGCAGTTTAGGGGACAGACAGAACACTGAAGCTTTCTTT. The chain is built from TRBV28 and TRBJ1-1; TRBD1 agrees at 7 bases. The CDR3 loop spans 15 amino acids. After removal of 2 bases from V and 1 base from J, the junction contained 4 bases not matched to a gene. The germline gives CDR1 MDHEN, CDR2 SYDVKM.

The chain combines TRBV7-2 with TRBJ1-2; D possibly corresponds to TRBD1 (5 bases). Germline assignment: CDR1 SGHTA and CDR2 FQGNSA. Trimming stripped 5 bases from V and 2 bases from J, with 15 bases between. CDR3 length: 15 amino acids. The CDR3 coding sequence is TGTGCCAGCAGCCGACTCGGAGACAGAAACTATGGCTACACCTTC. Protein product: CASSRLGDRNYGYTF.

This clone was seen a few times. This chain connects TRBV15 to TRBJ1-1; D not certain. Trimming cost V 4 bases and J 4 bases, with 13 bases left between them. Germline CDR1 reads LNHNV; CDR2 reads YYDKDF (reference sequence). This CDR3 is 14 amino acids long. The CDR3 here is CATSTAVGITEAFF. The CDR3, as DNA: TGTGCCACCAGCACGGCCGTGGGTATCACTGAAGCTTTCTTT.

This clone has just a few counts. The chain combines TRBV27 with TRBJ1-5, with D possibly matching TRBD1 (5 bases). The ends were cut back, 5 bases at V and 4 bases at J, with 12 bases in the middle. Germline loops: CDR1 MNHEY, CDR2 SMNVEV (reference sequence). The CDR3 covers 14 residues. The DNA of the CDR3 is TGTGCCAGCAGTCCCCGGGCAGGGAATCAGCCCCAGCATTTT. Its protein product is CASSPRAGNQPQHF.

This clone was counted between two and nine times. The chain joins TRBV11-2 to TRBJ2-1, with 9 bases aligning to TRBD1. V trimming: 4 bases; J trimming: 10 bases; junction bases outside the gene matches: 17. Germline V gene sequence: CDR1 SGHAT, CDR2 FQNNGV. The CDR3 covers 17 residues. The CDR3 here is CASSSRRGQGVQAEQFF. In DNA, the CDR3 is TGTGCCAGCAGCTCTCGCCGGGGACAGGGAGTCCAGGCGGAGCAGTTCTTC.

This chain connects TRBV28 to TRBJ2-1; maybe TRBD2 (7 bases). This CDR3 comprises 12 residues. CDR1 MDHEN and CDR2 SYDVKM come from the germline V gene. V was clipped by 7 bases and J by 10 bases, with 14 bases between them. CDR3 in amino acids: CASNYREGEQFF. In nucleotides, the CDR3 is TGTGCCAGCAACTACAGGGAGGGCGAGCAGTTCTTC.

This chain joins TRBV15 and TRBJ2-7; D may be TRBD2 (5 bases). CDR3 length: 18 residues. CDR1 and CDR2 (germline): LNHNV, YYDKDF (reference sequence). V was pared by 3 bases and J by 6 bases, with 27 bases between. The CDR3 is CATSSAFPGKAFRAEQYF. DNA for the CDR3: TGTGCCACCAGCAGTGCTTTTCCGGGAAAGGCCTTTAGAGCCGAGCAGTACTTC.

This chain uses TRBV5-1 with TRBJ2-1; TRBD1 might be the D (6 bases). With 0 bases removed from V and 1 base from J, the gap between germline ends came to 8 bases. In germline, CDR1 is SGHRS, CDR2 YFSETQ. The CDR3 extends over 15 amino acids. CDR3 in amino acids: CASSLVGQSYNEQFF. The CDR3 DNA reads TGCGCCAGCAGCTTGGTAGGACAGTCCTACAATGAGCAGTTCTTC.

This clone has more than one count but fewer than ten. The genes are TRBV10-2 and TRBJ2-5; possibly TRBD2 for D (5 bases). Germline V gives CDR1 WSHSY, CDR2 SAAADI. The CDR3 is 12 residues long. Trimming shortened V by 5 bases and J by 5 bases, and 9 bases separated the two germline ends. CDR3 loop: CASSSAGETQYF. The CDR3 region has the DNA TGCGCCAGCAGTTCCGCGGGTGAGACCCAGTACTTC.